One sample yielded the 2 T cell receptor beta chains listed below, sequenced in a study of blood T cell repertoires in COVID-19. Only in-frame clones appear in the TCRdb table, and some are missing; sequencing was by immunoSEQ multiplex PCR. The repertoire holds roughly 100,000 clones, with roughly nine tenths as singletons. Sequencing used peripheral blood. These receptors came from an elderly woman in a cohort sampled during active COVID-19.

The chain joins TRBV7-9 to TRBJ2-2; weak D call: TRBD2 (6 bases). Per the germline V gene, CDR1 is SEHNR and CDR2 is FQNEAQ (reference sequence). V was cut by 1 base and J by 4 bases, with 13 bases left in between. The CDR3 extends over 16 amino acids. Written as DNA, the CDR3 is TGTGCCAGCAGCTTAGGTCGGGAGTCGCCCACCGGGGAGCTGTTTTTT. As protein: CASSLGRESPTGELFF. The variable domain in full, completed from reference TRBV7-9 and TRBJ2-2, reads DTGVSQNPRHKITKRGQNVTFRCDPISEHNRLYWYRQTLGQGPEFLTYFQNEAQLEKSRLLSDRFSAERPKGSFSTLEIQRTEQGDSAMYLCASSLGRESPTGELFFGEGSRLTVL.

This chain uses TRBV7-9 with TRBJ1-2, with 11 bases matching TRBD1. After removal of 6 bases from V and 5 bases from J, the junction contained 11 bases not matched to a gene. Germline V lookup: CDR1 SEHNR, CDR2 FQNEAQ (reference sequence). The CDR3 has 16 amino acids. The CDR3 region has the DNA TGTGCCAGCAGTGCCGGACAGGGGGCGACAAAATATGGCTACACCTTC. Protein: CASSAGQGATKYGYTF. The full variable domain, in which reference TRBV7-9 and TRBJ1-2 provide the parts outside the CDR3, is DTGVSQNPRHKITKRGQNVTFRCDPISEHNRLYWYRQTLGQGPEFLTYFQNEAQLEKSRLLSDRFSAERPKGSFSTLEIQRTEQGDSAMYLCASSAGQGATKYGYTFGSGTRLTVV.